Detailed here is one T cell receptor beta chain. Its antigen is currently unknown. This entry comes from a study of CD8+ T cells in alopecia areata. At the level of the study: For 6 to 18 months, tofacitinib was taken, and 6 months off drug followed.

Study findings and constraints: The study found TCR sharing across patients less clear than in mice, possibly for HLA reasons. Uncertainty remains about how baseline CD8+ expansion links to response, with one nonresponder.

V dropped 4 bases and J dropped 2 bases, with 14 bases sitting between them. Per germline, CDR1 MNHEY and CDR2 SMNVEV (reference sequence). The CDR3 has 15 amino acids. As the sequencing template, cDNA was produced by extracting RNA and reverse transcribing it. TCRdb keeps only in-frame clones here, not all; method: immunoSEQ multiplex PCR. This table holds roughly 180,000 clones, roughly 50% found once. Stated treatment: oral pan-JAK inhibitor, 5-10 mg twice daily. From alopecia areata patients, lesional scalp punch biopsies and peripheral blood were collected. The specimen was CD8+ T cells sorted from blood, collected at week 24, from a patient treated with tofacitinib. The chain combines TRBV27 with TRBJ2-5; D is undetermined. The receptor was derived from a human donor with alopecia areata. The CDR3 DNA is TGTGCCAGCAGTTCCTCTACACGACCTCAAGAGACCCAGTACTTC. Encoded protein: CASSSSTRPQETQYF.